One and the same sample provided the 12 T cell receptor beta chains below, sequenced in a study of cytomegalovirus exposure and HLA in healthy donors (TCRdb year 2017). Library preparation employed the immunoSEQ multiplex PCR assay. A mixture of 60 forward primers for TCR Vbeta segments and 13 reverse primers for TCR Jbeta segments was used in the multiplex PCR. TCRdb holds this immuneACCESS table with in-frame rearrangements only. Some clones are missing; in checked studies, unresolved V genes explain under half, and the rest has no known cause. The sample table lists about 96,000 clones, around 79% of them with a count of one. In total, the top ten clones hold 14% of the sample. Sequenced input: PBMCs. These receptors were obtained from a woman in her 70s in good health and CMV-seropositive.

This CDR3 is CASSVGQGAIDEQFF. DNA of the CDR3: TGTGCCAGCAGCGTCGGACAGGGGGCAATCGATGAGCAGTTCTTC. The chain is built from TRBV9 and TRBJ2-1, with 11 bases fitting TRBD1. The germline V gene has CDR1 SGDLS and CDR2 YYNGEE. The V segment lost 2 bases and the J segment 8 bases; nucleotides outside the gene matches: 6. CDR3 length: 15 residues.

This clone appeared a few times. Other DNA sequences in the sample encode the same CDR3. Here the CDR3 DNA reads TGTGCCAGTAGTCGGGTACCCATTCTCACAGATACGCAGTATTTT. Amino acid sequence: CASSRVPILTDTQYF. The V gene is TRBV19, the J gene TRBJ2-3; D is uncertain. V was shortened by 5 bases and J by 2 bases, with 14 bases between the two germline ends. Germline CDR1 and CDR2: LNHDA and SQIVND (reference sequence). The CDR3 is made up of 15 amino acids. Full variable domain (outside the CDR3, taken from reference TRBV19 and TRBJ2-3): DGGITQSPKYLFRKEGQNVTLSCEQNLNHDAMYWYRQDPGQGLRLIYYSQIVNDFQKGDIAEGYSVSREKKESFPLTVTSAQKNPTAFYLCASSRVPILTDTQYFGPGTRLTVL.

J is TRBJ2-3 and V is TRBV23-1, with 11 bases aligning to TRBD2. TRBV23-1 is reported as an ORF; its role is uncertain. The CDR3 loop spans 16 amino acids. V trimming: 8 bases; J trimming: 1 base; junction bases outside the gene matches: 8. The CDR3: CASPVAGGWGTDTQYF. The CDR3 DNA reads TGCGCCAGCCCCGTAGCGGGAGGGTGGGGCACAGATACGCAGTATTTT.

The chain couples TRBV9 to TRBJ2-1; 8 nucleotides line up with TRBD1. Germline CDR1 reads SGDLS; CDR2 reads YYNGEE. V lost 2 bases and J lost 8; bases outside the gene matches: 6. CDR3 length: 14 residues. CDR3 in amino acids: CASSVRTGTDEQFF. CDR3 bases: TGTGCCAGCAGCGTCAGGACAGGGACGGATGAGCAGTTCTTC.

The CDR3 sequence is CSVKLGTEAFF. The CDR3 nucleotides read TGCAGTGTAAAACTTGGCACTGAAGCTTTCTTT. V gene TRBV20-1 combines with J gene TRBJ1-1; D is unclear. This CDR3 contains 11 residues. Germline loops: CDR1 DFQATT, CDR2 SNEGSKA (reference sequence). V lost 7 bases, J lost 4 bases, and 10 bases lay in between.

The chain couples TRBV6-5 to TRBJ1-5, with D hard to call. CDR3 length: 14 amino acids. The germline V and J ends were trimmed by 5 bases and 7 bases, with 15 bases remaining between them. Germline V gives CDR1 MNHEY, CDR2 SVGAGI. In DNA, the CDR3 is TGTGCCAGCAGTCAGGACGGACTCGGGCAGCCCCAGCATTTT. Residues: CASSQDGLGQPQHF.

This sequence joins TRBV2 and TRBJ2-1, with TRBD2 matching over 14 bases. With V trimmed by 3 bases and J by 9 bases, 7 bases remained unmatched. CDR3 length: 16 amino acids. Germline CDR1 is SNHLY and CDR2 is FYNNEI. The CDR3 region is CASSDSGTSGSREQFF. For the CDR3, the DNA is TGTGCCAGCAGTGACTCCGGGACTAGCGGGAGTCGTGAGCAGTTCTTC.

V usage is TRBV5-1 and J usage is TRBJ2-3; maybe TRBD1 (6 bases). Germline values: CDR1 SGHRS, CDR2 YFSETQ. Deletions cut 1 base from V and 1 base from J, with 10 bases between. The CDR3 contains 15 residues. DNA for the CDR3: TGCGCCAGCAGCTTGATGGGGACACGCACAGATACGCAGTATTTT. Protein product: CASSLMGTRTDTQYF.

The count of this clone is one. The chain recombines TRBV7-9 with TRBJ2-1, with TRBD2 matching 12 bases. Trimming at V came to 5 bases and at J to 8 bases, leaving 13 bases not matched to a gene. This CDR3 comprises 17 residues. CDR1 and CDR2 from the germline V gene are SEHNR and FQNEAQ (reference sequence). CDR3 in amino acids: CASSRLAGVVWVYEQFF. In DNA form, the CDR3 reads TGTGCCAGCAGCAGACTAGCGGGAGTCGTATGGGTCTATGAGCAGTTCTTC.

This sequence joins TRBV27 and TRBJ2-1; 15 bases are shared with TRBD2. The CDR3 runs 19 residues. CDR1 and CDR2 (germline): MNHEY, SMNVEV (reference sequence). V trimming: 5 bases; J trimming: 5 bases; junction bases outside the gene matches: 13. CDR3: CASSPAGTSGGLKDNEQFF. CDR3 nucleotide sequence: TGTGCCAGCAGTCCCGCCGGGACTAGCGGGGGGCTAAAGGACAATGAGCAGTTCTTC.

The chain carries TRBV11-3 and TRBJ2-5; 11 positions match TRBD1. V trimming: 5 bases; J trimming: 4 bases; junction bases outside the gene matches: 6. The CDR3 extends over 15 amino acids. In germline, CDR1 is SGHNT, CDR2 YENEEA. CDR3 region: CASSHGTGGPETQYF. As DNA, the CDR3 is TGTGCCAGCAGCCATGGGACAGGGGGACCAGAGACCCAGTACTTC.

V and J are TRBV6-5 and TRBJ1-5; 7 bases align to TRBD1. V dropped 6 bases and J dropped 4; count of bases not matched to a gene: 9. The CDR3 totals 15 residues. Germline-derived CDR1 and CDR2 are MNHEY and SVGAGI. DNA of the CDR3: TGTGCCAGCAGGCCGACAGGGTCAAGTAATCAGCCCCAGCATTTT. Its protein is CASRPTGSSNQPQHF.